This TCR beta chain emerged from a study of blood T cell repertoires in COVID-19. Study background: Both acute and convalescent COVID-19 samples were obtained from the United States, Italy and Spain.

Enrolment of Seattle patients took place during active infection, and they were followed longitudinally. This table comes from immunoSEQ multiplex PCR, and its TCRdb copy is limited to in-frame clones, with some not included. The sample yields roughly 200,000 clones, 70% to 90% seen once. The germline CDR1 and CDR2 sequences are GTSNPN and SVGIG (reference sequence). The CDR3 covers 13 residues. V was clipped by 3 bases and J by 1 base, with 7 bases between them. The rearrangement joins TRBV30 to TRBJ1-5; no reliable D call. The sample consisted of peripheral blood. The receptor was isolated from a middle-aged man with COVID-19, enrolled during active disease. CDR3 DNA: TGTGCCTGGAGGACACAGAGCAATCAGCCCCAGCATTTT. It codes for CAWRTQSNQPQHF.